The source of this T cell receptor beta chain is a study of T cell clusters in autoimmune cytopenias. In terms of frequency, this clonotype is medium-sized. The germline CDR1 and CDR2 sequences are SGHNT and YYREEE (reference sequence). The CDR3 contains 18 residues. TRB was amplified by touch-down multiplex PCR, primer pools A and B combined. TCRdb reprocessed the multiplex PCR reads and reports one entry per CDR3 protein, with no DNA. The listing records roughly 8,100 distinct CDR3 sequences. TRB amplification used around 260 ng of peripheral blood genomic DNA. The material sequenced was peripheral blood. The source of this sequence is a human donor with an autoimmune cytopenia or autoimmune hepatitis (not recorded which). The gene calls are TRBV5-4 and TRBJ2-2; TCRdb's D gene call, TRBD2, goes unchecked for lack of DNA. CDR3 amino acids: CASSRPWTSGVNTGELFF.